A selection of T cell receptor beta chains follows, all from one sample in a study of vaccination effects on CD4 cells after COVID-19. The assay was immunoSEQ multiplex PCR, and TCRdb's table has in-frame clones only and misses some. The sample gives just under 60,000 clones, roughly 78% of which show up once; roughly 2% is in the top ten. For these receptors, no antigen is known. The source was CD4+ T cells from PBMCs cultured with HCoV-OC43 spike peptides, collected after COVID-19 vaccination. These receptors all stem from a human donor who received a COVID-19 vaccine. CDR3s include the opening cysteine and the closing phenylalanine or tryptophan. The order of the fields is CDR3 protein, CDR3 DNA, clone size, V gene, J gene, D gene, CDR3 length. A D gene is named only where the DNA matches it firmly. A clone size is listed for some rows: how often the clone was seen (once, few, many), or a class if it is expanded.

CDR3aa: CASRDLGGGNSPLHF
CDR3nt: TGTGCCAGCAGGGACCTCGGGGGAGGCAATTCACCCCTCCACTTT
abundance: NA
v_gene: TRBV6-5
j_gene: TRBJ1-6
d_gene: NA
len: 15

CDR3aa: CASSPGNLGGYTF
CDR3nt: TGTGCCAGCAGTCCGGGAAACTTGGGGGGCTACACCTTC
abundance: once
v_gene: TRBV7-2
j_gene: TRBJ1-2
d_gene: NA
len: 13

CDR3aa: CASSVQGGHQPQHF
CDR3nt: TGTGCCAGTAGTGTTCAGGGGGGCCACCAGCCCCAGCATTTT
abundance: NA
v_gene: TRBV19
j_gene: TRBJ1-5
d_gene: TRBD1
len: 14

CDR3aa: CASSYVGLGYGYTF
CDR3nt: TGTGCCAGCAGTTATGTGGGCCTAGGCTATGGCTACACCTTC
abundance: NA
v_gene: TRBV6-5
j_gene: TRBJ1-2
d_gene: NA
len: 14

CDR3aa: CATSEAGLARPDTQYF
CDR3nt: TGTGCCACCAGTGAGGCGGGACTAGCGCGCCCAGATACGCAGTATTTT
abundance: NA
v_gene: TRBV24-1
j_gene: TRBJ2-3
d_gene: TRBD2
len: 16

CDR3aa: CASSIVGGTITDTQYF
CDR3nt: TGTGCCAGTAGTATAGTTGGGGGAACCATCACAGATACGCAGTATTTT
abundance: NA
v_gene: TRBV19
j_gene: TRBJ2-3
d_gene: NA
len: 16

CDR3aa: CASSRGGNTGANVLTF
CDR3nt: TGTGCCAGTAGCCGGGGGGGAAACACTGGGGCCAACGTCCTGACTTTC
abundance: NA
v_gene: TRBV19
j_gene: TRBJ2-6
d_gene: TRBD2
len: 16

CDR3aa: CASSYGRGTGYTF
CDR3nt: TGTGCCAGCAGTTACGGCAGGGGGACTGGCTACACCTTC
abundance: NA
v_gene: TRBV6-5
j_gene: TRBJ1-2
d_gene: TRBD1
len: 13

CDR3aa: CASGGTSGASGRTQYF
CDR3nt: TGTGCCAGCGGCGGGACTAGCGGAGCTTCGGGGAGGACCCAGTACTTC
abundance: NA
v_gene: TRBV3-1/TRBV3-2
j_gene: TRBJ2-5
d_gene: TRBD2
len: 16

CDR3aa: CASSDGVTGANVLTF
CDR3nt: TGTGCCAGCAGCGACGGGGTCACTGGGGCCAACGTCCTGACTTTC
abundance: NA
v_gene: TRBV6-4
j_gene: TRBJ2-6
d_gene: NA
len: 15